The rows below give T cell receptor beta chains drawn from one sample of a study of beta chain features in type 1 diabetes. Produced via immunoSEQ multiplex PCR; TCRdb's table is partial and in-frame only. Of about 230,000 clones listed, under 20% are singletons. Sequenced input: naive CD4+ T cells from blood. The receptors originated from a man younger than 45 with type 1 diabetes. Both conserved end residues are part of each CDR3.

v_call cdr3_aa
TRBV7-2 CASRVAGQSYNEQFF
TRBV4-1 CASSQETSGSVDTQYF
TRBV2 CASRGTVIYEQYF
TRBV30 CAWSPTRETQYF
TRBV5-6 CASSSRNQETQYF
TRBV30 CAWSEGQGYEQYF
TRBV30 CAWSVTGQETQYF
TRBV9 CASSVDSGDGYTF
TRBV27 CASSGQGGTEAFF
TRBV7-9 CASSNRVRGNEQFF
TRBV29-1 CSVAGDSNQPQHF
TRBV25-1 CASSEFGPPGGANVLTF
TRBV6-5 CASTRLAGNTIYF
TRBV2 CASSPFLYREQFF
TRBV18 CASSPPAGANVLTF
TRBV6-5 CASRGTSRDTQYF
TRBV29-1 CSVGAGYEQYF
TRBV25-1 CASSARGTYQETQYF
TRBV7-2 CASSPDRAPGELFF
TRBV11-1 CASSYELAGTYEQYF
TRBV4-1 CASSLRDREDEQYF
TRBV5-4 CASSFGTGVRSGANVLTF
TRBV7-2 CASSHDSSSNIQYF
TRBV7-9 CASSPLLYRGSREQYF
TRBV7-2 CASSLVPGGNTEAFF
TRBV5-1 CASSLGALGMNTGELFF
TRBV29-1 CSDRGPQETQYF
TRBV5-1 CASSLASVADTQYF
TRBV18 CASSGQGKTYEQYF
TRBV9 CASSFWDRDYNEQFF
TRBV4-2 CASSQAQTGLNEKLFF
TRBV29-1 CSVRGGTDTQYF
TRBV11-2 CASSQLTSGSYEQYF
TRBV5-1 CASSRGLGTEAFF
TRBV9 CASSVVAGGYNEQFF
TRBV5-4 CASSLGSGIGKNIQYF
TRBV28 CASSLNNEQFF
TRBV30 CAWINRDSPYNEQFF
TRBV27 CASSLTLAGGTYNEQFF
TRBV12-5 CASGSRNEQFF
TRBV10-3 CAISESNAWGGEQYF
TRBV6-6 CASSSTGVQETQYF
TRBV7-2 CASSLVDSSYEQYF
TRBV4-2 CASSPTSGSTDTQYF
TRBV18 CASSPGYEQYF
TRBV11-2 CASSLRGQGPQHF
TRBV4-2 CASSQDRGGREQFF
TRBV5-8 CASSSTSSGANVLTF
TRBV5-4 CASSLVAVGELFF
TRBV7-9 CASSPGQGEGGKNIQYF
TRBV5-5 CASSRGQGYTDTQYF
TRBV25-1 CASSEIAVSTDTQYF
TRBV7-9 CASSQGDRNYGYTF
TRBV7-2 CASSLAGPSGHTQYF
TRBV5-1 CASSLEGLTFSYEQYF
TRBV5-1 CASSVSSGYSTDTQYF
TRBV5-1 CASSLGLASTDTQYF